Presented here are 10 T cell receptor beta chains from one specimen sequenced in a study of blood T cells in healthy people across ages. A J-beta primer mix and a sample-barcoded 5' primer were used in a second PCR of roughly 6 to 12 cycles. TCRdb reanalysed the 5' RACE reads using MiXCR and keeps one entry per CDR3 protein. This sample yields around 800,000 distinct CDR3 sequences, of which around 42% are seen a single time; roughly a fifth belongs to the top ten. Sequenced input: blood. The source is a man between 60 and 70 years old in good health.

This chain uses TRBV25-1 with TRBJ1-6; 8 nucleotides line up with TRBD1. V gave up 1 base and J gave up 7 bases; unmatched junction bases: 0. Germline-derived CDR1 and CDR2 are MGHDK and SYGVNS. The CDR3 is 14 amino acids. CDR3 protein: CASSESGGNSPLHF. The CDR3 bases are TGTGCCAGCAGTGAATCAGGGGGCAATTCACCCCTCCACTTT.

This clonotype was counted a few times. The chain has TRBV5-1 and TRBJ2-1; 7 bases map to TRBD1. CDR3 length: 13 residues. The germline gives CDR1 SGHRS, CDR2 YFSETQ. Trimming took 0 bases from V and 8 from J; bases not matched to a gene: 2. CDR3 bases: TGCGCCAGCAGCTTGGACACAGGGGATGAGCAGTTCTTC. This translates into CASSLDTGDEQFF.

The chain links TRBV7-8 to TRBJ2-3, with no clear D. Germline V lookup: CDR1 SGHVS, CDR2 FQNEAQ. This CDR3 is built from 12 residues. Trimming removed 5 bases from V and 4 bases from J, with 7 bases in between. The CDR3 DNA reads as TGTGCCAGCAGCGTTCCTGCAGATACGCAGTATTTT. Its translation: CASSVPADTQYF.

The chain couples TRBV9 to TRBJ2-5; weak D call: TRBD1 (6 bases). The CDR3 covers 13 residues. Germline V CDR1 and CDR2: SGDLS, YYNGEE. Trimming removed 8 bases at V and 5 bases at J, with 16 bases between. The CDR3 is CASNQGMGETQYF. The CDR3 coding sequence is TGTGCCAGTAACCAGGGGATGGGCGAGACCCAGTACTTC.

V is TRBV9 and J is TRBJ2-1; 7 bases match TRBD2. The CDR3 has 19 amino acids. V trimming: 0 bases; J trimming: 0 bases; junction bases outside the gene matches: 12. CDR1 and CDR2 from the germline V gene are SGDLS and YYNGEE. The CDR3 region is CASSVDLLSGASSYNEQFF. CDR3 nucleotide sequence: TGTGCCAGCAGCGTAGACCTACTAAGCGGGGCCAGCTCCTACAATGAGCAGTTCTTC.

This clonotype has just a few counts. Just one base apart from a much larger clone, this may be a read error. This rearrangement joins TRBV29-1 to TRBJ2-1, with a possible D match to TRBD2 (7 bases). The tail of the sequence fits TRBJ2-7 better, so the J call may be wrong. There are 14 residues in the CDR3. Germline lookup yields CDR1 SQVTM and CDR2 ANQGSEA. Here the CDR3 reads CSVGRGAGDNEQYF. The DNA for the CDR3 is TGCAGCGTTGGACGGGGGGCTGGAGACAATGAGCAGTACTTC.

The rearrangement uses TRBV28 and TRBJ1-6; 7 nucleotides align to TRBD1. Looked up from germline, CDR1 is MDHEN and CDR2 is SYDVKM. J was trimmed by 6 bases and V by 2 bases; bases with no gene match: 10. The CDR3 covers 17 residues. The CDR3 loop reads CASSLNEGTVFNSPLHF. The CDR3 nucleotides are TGTGCCAGCAGTTTAAACGAAGGGACAGTCTTTAATTCACCCCTCCACTTT.

This clonotype has just a few counts. This rearrangement joins TRBV12-3 or TRBV12-4 to TRBJ2-5; D tentatively fits TRBD1 or TRBD2 (5 bases each). V was shortened by 6 bases and J by 1 base, with 12 bases between the two germline ends. CDR3 length: 14 residues. This CDR3 is CASRTGRSQETQYF. DNA of the CDR3: TGTGCCAGCAGGACGGGACGCTCCCAAGAGACCCAGTACTTC.

This chain connects TRBV12-3 or TRBV12-4 to TRBJ2-1; TRBD1 matches 8 bases. The V and J ends lost 11 bases and 4 bases, in that order; junction bases with no gene match: 13. The CDR3 totals 15 residues. The CDR3 nucleotides read TGTGCCGTATGGCAGGGGGCCCACAAGTACAATGAGCAGTTCTTC. Its translation is CAVWQGAHKYNEQFF.

The V call is TRBV27, the J call TRBJ2-1, with D possibly matching TRBD2 (6 bases). The CDR3 length is 14 residues. Germline assignment: CDR1 MNHEY and CDR2 SMNVEV (reference sequence). V gave up 4 bases and J gave up 13 bases, with 20 bases separating them. The CDR3 spells CASSSFRGGETQFF. As DNA, the CDR3 is TGTGCCAGCAGTTCGTTTCGGGGCGGGGAGACCCAGTTCTTC.